The next 10 T cell receptor beta chains were all read from a single sample in a study of cytomegalovirus exposure and HLA in healthy donors. The PCR ran on 60 Vbeta and 13 Jbeta primers. Generated by immunoSEQ multiplex PCR, the TCRdb table keeps only in-frame clones and is missing some. The sample comprises 170,000 or so clones, approximately 80% of which are singletons, and around 3% rests with the top ten. Sequenced sample: PBMCs. These receptors all stem from a woman in her forties or fifties in good health and CMV-seropositive.

This clone appeared a single time. V and J are TRBV2 and TRBJ2-1; TRBD2 agrees at 7 bases. The CDR3 spans 14 residues. J lost 8 bases, V lost 6 bases, and 10 bases had no gene match. Germline values: CDR1 SNHLY, CDR2 FYNNEI. The CDR3 here is CASRPGAGRDEQFF. The CDR3 DNA reads as TGTGCCAGCAGGCCGGGAGCGGGAAGGGATGAGCAGTTCTTC.

This clone was seen a handful of times. The chain links TRBV18 to TRBJ2-5; TRBD2 agrees at 14 bases. Trimming at V came to 4 bases and at J to 3 bases, leaving 4 bases not matched to a gene. The CDR3 extends over 16 amino acids. CDR1 and CDR2 (germline): KGHSH, LQKENI. The CDR3 bases are TGTGCCAGCTCACTGTGGACTAGCGGGGGGAAAGAGACCCAGTACTTC. This translates into CASSLWTSGGKETQYF.

The chain carries TRBV18 and TRBJ2-1; TRBD1 might be the D (6 bases). Trimming pared 6 bases from V and 9 bases from J, leaving 12 bases between. Germline values: CDR1 KGHSH, CDR2 LQKENI. The CDR3 spans 12 residues. The CDR3: CASSQGTSEQFF. The CDR3, as DNA: TGTGCCAGCTCTCAAGGGACAAGTGAGCAGTTCTTC.

The chain recombines TRBV5-1 with TRBJ2-7; D uncertain. This CDR3 spans 13 amino acids. With 4 bases removed from V and 6 bases from J, the gap between germline ends came to 14 bases. Germline V CDR1 and CDR2: SGHRS, YFSETQ. The CDR3 DNA follows: TGCGCCAGCAGCGATATACCGCGCCCCGAGCAGTACTTC. Amino acids: CASSDIPRPEQYF.

Of note for this clone: Other DNA sequences of this sample code for an identical CDR3. The rearrangement links TRBV5-1 to TRBJ1-2; TRBD1 agrees at 8 bases. Germline trimming cut 4 bases from V and 2 bases from J; bases unmatched to any gene: 4. From germline, CDR1 is SGHRS and CDR2 YFSETQ. CDR3 size: 14 residues. CDR3 region: CASSLGTGNYGYTF. The CDR3 DNA sequence: TGCGCCAGCAGCCTAGGGACAGGCAACTATGGCTACACCTTC.

V is TRBV5-1 and J is TRBJ2-1, with 7 bases identical to TRBD1. Germline CDR1 is SGHRS and CDR2 is YFSETQ. After removal of 7 bases from V and 3 bases from J, the junction contained 7 bases not matched to a gene. This CDR3 has 14 residues. CDR3: CASQGQVLYNEQFF. DNA for the CDR3: TGCGCCAGCCAAGGACAGGTCCTCTACAATGAGCAGTTCTTC.

Only a few counts were recorded for this clone. The rearrangement links TRBV2 to TRBJ1-2, with D perhaps matching TRBD1 (6 bases). V lost 3 bases, J lost 0 bases, and 14 bases lay in between. This CDR3 has 16 amino acids. Per the germline V gene, CDR1 is SNHLY and CDR2 is FYNNEI. The CDR3: CASSELGQPTNYGYTF. CDR3 nucleotide sequence: TGTGCCAGCAGTGAGTTAGGACAGCCCACTAACTATGGCTACACCTTC.

Points on this clone: At the DNA level, this CDR3 is encoded by other sequences in the same sample as well. This chain links TRBV5-1 with TRBJ2-5, with a tentative D call TRBD2 (6 bases). This CDR3 region has 14 residues. Germline V gene sequence: CDR1 SGHRS, CDR2 YFSETQ. Trimming shortened V by 0 bases and J by 5 bases, and 11 bases separated the two germline ends. The CDR3 is CASSLEGGGETQYF. The CDR3 DNA follows: TGCGCCAGCAGCTTGGAGGGAGGAGGTGAGACCCAGTACTTC.

The rearrangement uses TRBV19 and TRBJ1-2; weak D call: TRBD1 (5 bases). V lost 4 bases, J lost 0 bases, and 15 bases lay in between. Germline CDR1 is LNHDA and CDR2 is SQIVND (reference sequence). This CDR3 region has 16 residues. This chain's CDR3 is CASSKRAGEANYGYTF. The CDR3 coding sequence is TGTGCCAGTAGTAAGAGAGCGGGGGAAGCTAACTATGGCTACACCTTC. Filled out from reference TRBV19 and TRBJ1-2, the complete variable domain reads DGGITQSPKYLFRKEGQNVTLSCEQNLNHDAMYWYRQDPGQGLRLIYYSQIVNDFQKGDIAEGYSVSREKKESFPLTVTSAQKNPTAFYLCASSKRAGEANYGYTFGSGTRLTVV.

With respect to this clone: The germline gene is not matched at one end of the junction; a read error may be the cause. The rearrangement links TRBV7-7 to TRBJ2-5; the match to TRBD2 covers 9 bases. The CDR3 loop spans 16 amino acids. Germline V gene lookup returns CDR1 SSHAT and CDR2 FNYEAQ (reference sequence). CDR3 loop: CASSLGAGGIQETQYF. The CDR3 nucleotides read TGTGCTAGCAGCTTAGGAGCGGGGGGTATCCAAGAGACCCAGTACTTC.